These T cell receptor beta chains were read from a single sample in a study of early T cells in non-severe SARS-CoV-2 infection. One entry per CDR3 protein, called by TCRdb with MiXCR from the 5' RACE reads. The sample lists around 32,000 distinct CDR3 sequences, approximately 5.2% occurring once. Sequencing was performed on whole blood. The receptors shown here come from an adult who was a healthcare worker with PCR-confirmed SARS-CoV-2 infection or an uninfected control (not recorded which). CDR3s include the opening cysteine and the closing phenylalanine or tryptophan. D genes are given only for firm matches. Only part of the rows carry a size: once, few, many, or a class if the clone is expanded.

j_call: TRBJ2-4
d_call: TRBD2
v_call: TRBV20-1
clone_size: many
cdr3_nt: TGCAGTGCTAGACTAGCGGGGGGGCCGGGAAACATTCAGTACTTC
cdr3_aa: CSARLAGGPGNIQYF

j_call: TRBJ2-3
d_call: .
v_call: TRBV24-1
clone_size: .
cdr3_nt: TGTGCCACCAGTGACCCAGTGCTTAGTGGTTTACTCACAGATACGCAGTATTTT
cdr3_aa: CATSDPVLSGLLTDTQYF

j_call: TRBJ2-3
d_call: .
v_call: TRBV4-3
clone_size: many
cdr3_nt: TGCGCCAGCTCTCGCCTGACTGGCACAGATACGCAGTATTTT
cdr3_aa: CASSRLTGTDTQYF

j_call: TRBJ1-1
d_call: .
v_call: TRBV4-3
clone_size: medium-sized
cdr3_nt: TGCGCCAGCAGCCGTAACCTTGGCGTTAATGAAGCTTTCTTT
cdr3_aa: CASSRNLGVNEAFF

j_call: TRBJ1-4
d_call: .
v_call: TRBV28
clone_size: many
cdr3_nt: TGTGCCAGCACCTTAACAGGGTTGAATGAAAAACTGTTTTTT
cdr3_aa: CASTLTGLNEKLFF

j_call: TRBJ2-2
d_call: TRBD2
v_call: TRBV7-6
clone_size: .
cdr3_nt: TGTGCCAGCAGCTTGCTAGCGGGGAGGAACACCGGGGAGCTGTTTTTT
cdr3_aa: CASSLLAGRNTGELFF

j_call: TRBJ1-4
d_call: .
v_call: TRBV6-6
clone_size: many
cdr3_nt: TGTGCCAGCAGTTATTCCCGAACCTCACCAGAAAAACTGTTTTTT
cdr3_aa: CASSYSRTSPEKLFF

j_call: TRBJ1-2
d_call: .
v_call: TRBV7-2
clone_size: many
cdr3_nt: TGTGCCAGCAAGCCCCCTGGGCAGCACTATGGCTACACCTTC
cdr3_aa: CASKPPGQHYGYTF

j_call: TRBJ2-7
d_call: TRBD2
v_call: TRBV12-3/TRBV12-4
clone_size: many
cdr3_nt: TGTGCCAGCAGTTTTGGCCGGGGGGGCCGGTACGAGCAGTACTTC
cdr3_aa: CASSFGRGGRYEQYF

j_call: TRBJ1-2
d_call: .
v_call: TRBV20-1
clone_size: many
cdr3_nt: TGCAGTGCTAGATGGAGTGGAGGTGGTGGCTACACCTTC
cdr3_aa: CSARWSGGGGYTF

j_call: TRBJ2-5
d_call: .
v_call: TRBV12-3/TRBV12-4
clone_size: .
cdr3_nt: TGTGCCAGCAGCATAGAGCGAGAGACCCAGTACTTC
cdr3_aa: CASSIERETQYF

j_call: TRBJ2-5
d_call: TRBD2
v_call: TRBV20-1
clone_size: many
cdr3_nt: TGCAGTGCTAGATCGGGTCGGGGGGACCAAGAGACCCAGTACTTC
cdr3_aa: CSARSGRGDQETQYF

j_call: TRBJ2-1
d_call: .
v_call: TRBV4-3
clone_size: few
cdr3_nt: TGCGCCAGCAGCCCTATGGAGGGAAGGGCTGAGCAGTTCTTC
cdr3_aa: CASSPMEGRAEQFF

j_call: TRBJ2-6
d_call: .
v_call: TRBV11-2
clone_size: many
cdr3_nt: TGTGCCAGCACCTACTCTGGGGCCAACGTCCTGACTTTC
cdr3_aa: CASTYSGANVLTF

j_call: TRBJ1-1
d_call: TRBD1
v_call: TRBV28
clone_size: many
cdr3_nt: TGTGCCAGCAGTCCCCTACAGGGGGCGTGGGGTAGTGAAGCTTTCTTT
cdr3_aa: CASSPLQGAWGSEAFF

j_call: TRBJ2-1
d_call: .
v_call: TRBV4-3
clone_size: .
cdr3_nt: TGCGCCAGCAGCCAAAATGCCTACAATGAGCAGTTCTTC
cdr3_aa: CASSQNAYNEQFF

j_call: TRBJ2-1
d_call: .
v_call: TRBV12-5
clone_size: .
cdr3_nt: TGTGCTAGTGGTTTACGAAACAATGAGCAGTTCTTC
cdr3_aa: CASGLRNNEQFF

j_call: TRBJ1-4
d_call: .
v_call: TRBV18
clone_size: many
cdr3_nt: TGTGCCAGCTCACCAAGGGAAGCCCAGGGGGAAAAACTGTTTTTT
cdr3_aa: CASSPREAQGEKLFF

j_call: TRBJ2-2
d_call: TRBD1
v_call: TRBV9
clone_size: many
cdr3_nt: TGTGCCAGCAGCGAAGGTTGGGGGACAGGGGTTCAACGGACCGGGGAGCTGTTTTTT
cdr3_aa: CASSEGWGTGVQRTGELFF

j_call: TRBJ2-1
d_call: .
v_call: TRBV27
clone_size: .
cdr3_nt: TGTGCCAGCAGATCCTGGAATGAGCAGTTCTTC
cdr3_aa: CASRSWNEQFF

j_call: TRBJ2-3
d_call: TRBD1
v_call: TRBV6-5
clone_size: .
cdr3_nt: TGTGCCAGCAGTTACCATGGGACAGGTCTGAATACGCAGTATTTT
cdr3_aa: CASSYHGTGLNTQYF

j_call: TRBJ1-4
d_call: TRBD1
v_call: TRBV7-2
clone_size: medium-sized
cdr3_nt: TGTGCCAGCAGCCGGACAGGGGTAACTAATGAAAAACTGTTTTTT
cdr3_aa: CASSRTGVTNEKLFF

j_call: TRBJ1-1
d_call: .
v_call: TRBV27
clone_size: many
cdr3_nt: TGTGCCAGCAGTTTAGCTCTGAACACTGAAGCTTTCTTT
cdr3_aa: CASSLALNTEAFF

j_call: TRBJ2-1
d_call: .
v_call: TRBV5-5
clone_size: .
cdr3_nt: TGTGCCAGCAGCTCCAGGGATCGGGATAACAATGAGCAGTTCTTC
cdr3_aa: CASSSRDRDNNEQFF

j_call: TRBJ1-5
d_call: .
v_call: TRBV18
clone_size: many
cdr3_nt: TGTGCCAGCTCACCACCAGGGAACAGGGAAGGCAATCAGCCCCAGCATTTT
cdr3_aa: CASSPPGNREGNQPQHF

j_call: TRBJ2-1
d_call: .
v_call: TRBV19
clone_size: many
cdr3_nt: TGTGCCAGTAGCTACCTTAGCGGTACCTACAATGAGCAGTTCTTC
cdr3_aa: CASSYLSGTYNEQFF

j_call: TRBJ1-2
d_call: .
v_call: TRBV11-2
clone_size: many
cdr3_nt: TGTGCCAGCAGCGCATTCAAGACAGGTGAAATCCGTGGCTACACCTTC
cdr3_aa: CASSAFKTGEIRGYTF

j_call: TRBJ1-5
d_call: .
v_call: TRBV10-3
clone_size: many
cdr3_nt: TGTGCCATCAGTGAAATCCTTGGTCAGCCCCAGCATTTT
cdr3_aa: CAISEILGQPQHF

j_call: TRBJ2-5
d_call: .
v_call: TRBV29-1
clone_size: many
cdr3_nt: TGCAGCGTTGATGCAGGGAACCAAGAGACCCAGTACTTC
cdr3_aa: CSVDAGNQETQYF

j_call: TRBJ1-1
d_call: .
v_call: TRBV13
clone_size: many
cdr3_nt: TGTGCCAGCAGCACGGGACCGATTGAAGCTTTCTTT
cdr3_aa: CASSTGPIEAFF

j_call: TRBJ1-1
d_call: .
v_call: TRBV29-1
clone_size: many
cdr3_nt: TGCAGCGTGGTACCGGGGGGAGGAACTGAAGCTTTCTTT
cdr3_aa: CSVVPGGGTEAFF

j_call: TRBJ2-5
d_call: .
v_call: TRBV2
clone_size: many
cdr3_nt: TGTGCCAGCAGTGAAAGGAGGGCTACCCAGTACTTC
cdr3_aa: CASSERRATQYF

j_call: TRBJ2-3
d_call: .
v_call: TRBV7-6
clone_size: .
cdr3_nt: TGTGCCAGCAGCTTTGAAGGTCGGGATACGCAGTATTTT
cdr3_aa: CASSFEGRDTQYF

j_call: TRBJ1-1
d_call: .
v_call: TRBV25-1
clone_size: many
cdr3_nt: TGTGCCAGCAGTGATTCCTCCGAATTTAGCAATGAAGCTTTCTTT
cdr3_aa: CASSDSSEFSNEAFF

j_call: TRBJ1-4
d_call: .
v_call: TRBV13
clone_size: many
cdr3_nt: TGTGCCAGCAGCTTAGGCGATGAAAAACTGTTTTTT
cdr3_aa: CASSLGDEKLFF

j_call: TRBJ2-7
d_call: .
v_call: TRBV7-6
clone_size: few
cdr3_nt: TGTGCCAGCAGCTCCAGGACGGGGGAGCAGTACTTC
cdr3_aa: CASSSRTGEQYF

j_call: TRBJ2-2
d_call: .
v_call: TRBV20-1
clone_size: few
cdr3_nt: TGCAGTGTCGCTGAGGAGAACACCGGGGAGCTGTTTTTT
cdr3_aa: CSVAEENTGELFF

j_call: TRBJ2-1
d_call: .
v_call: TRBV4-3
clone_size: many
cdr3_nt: TGCGCCAGCAGCCAAGTGCTCGTCAATGAGCAGTTCTTC
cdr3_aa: CASSQVLVNEQFF

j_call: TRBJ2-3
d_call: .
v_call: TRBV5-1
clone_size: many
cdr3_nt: TGCGCCAGCAGCTTTGTGGGATTCCCCACAGATACGCAGTATTTT
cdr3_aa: CASSFVGFPTDTQYF

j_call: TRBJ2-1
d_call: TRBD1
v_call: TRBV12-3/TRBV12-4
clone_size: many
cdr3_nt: TGTGCCAGCAGTTTAGGGGGGACAGGCTCCTACAATGAGCAGTTCTTC
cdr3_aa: CASSLGGTGSYNEQFF